One and the same sample provided the 29 T cell receptor beta chains below, sequenced in a study of follicular helper T cells after annual influenza vaccination (dated by TCRdb to about 2017). The sample's time point label, decoded: 2015-2016 season, pre-vaccination. Library method: the immunoSEQ multiplex PCR assay. In TCRdb, the immuneACCESS table is reduced to in-frame sequences with V and J assigned. These tables do not hold every clone; where another copy was compared, an unresolved V gene accounts for under half, and the others remain unexplained. The sample table holds more than 5,000 clones, of which 65% to 90% were seen once. The ten largest clones capture around 1.1% of the sample. Specimen: CXCR5+ CD38- circulating T follicular helper cells from blood, collected on the day of influenza vaccination. The intended sense of this specimen's cell subset or site label: circulating Tfh, non-naive CD4+CXCR5+PD-1+ (ICOS+CD38+ or ICOS-CD38-). The receptors originated from an adult who received the influenza vaccine.

J is TRBJ1-5 and V is TRBV28, with 7 bases matching TRBD1. Germline V lookup: CDR1 MDHEN, CDR2 SYDVKM. This CDR3 comprises 14 residues. The junction had 6 bases not matched to a gene; V was cut back by 8 bases and J by 2 bases. CDR3 in amino acids: CASRTGVGNQPQHF. The CDR3 DNA is TGTGCCAGCCGTACAGGGGTAGGCAATCAGCCCCAGCATTTT.

The V and J genes are TRBV28 and TRBJ1-1, with TRBD1 identical over 9 bases. Germline CDR1 is MDHEN and CDR2 is SYDVKM. The CDR3 covers 15 residues. With 5 bases clipped from V and 7 bases from J, the junction kept 11 bases outside the gene matches. The CDR3 sequence is CASSGSGTGFFEAFF. The CDR3 DNA follows: TGTGCCAGCAGTGGGAGCGGGACAGGGTTTTTTGAAGCTTTCTTT.

This chain joins TRBV18 and TRBJ2-3; D gene uncertain. V was cut by 3 bases and J by 5 bases, with 6 bases left in between. This CDR3 spans 12 amino acids. Germline-derived CDR1 and CDR2 are KGHSH and LQKENI. CDR3 coding DNA: TGTGCCAGCTCACCGAGTATAGATACGCAGTATTTT. Translation gives CASSPSIDTQYF. The full variable domain, its missing parts supplied by reference TRBV18 and TRBJ2-3, is NAGVMQNPRHLVRRRGQEARLRCSPMKGHSHVYWYRQLPEEGLKFMVYLQKENIIDESGMPKERFSAEFPKEGPSILRIQQVVRGDSAAYFCASSPSIDTQYFGPGTRLTVL.

This clone showed up just once. The V call is TRBV29-1, the J call TRBJ1-1, with 9 positions matching TRBD1. This CDR3 is 12 amino acids long. V shed 4 bases, J shed 9 bases, and the junction held 6 bases outside the gene matches. The V gene's germline CDR1 is SQVTM and CDR2 ANQGSEA. CDR3 region: CSVVPGQGQAFF. DNA of the CDR3: TGCAGCGTTGTACCGGGACAGGGACAAGCTTTCTTT.

V gene TRBV19 combines with J gene TRBJ2-5, with TRBD2 identical over 12 bases. CDR1 and CDR2 from the germline V gene are LNHDA and SQIVND (reference sequence). V lost 2 bases, J lost 5 bases, and 9 bases stayed unmatched. The CDR3 has 17 amino acids. The CDR3 spells CASSIKASGRASETQYF. In nucleotides, the CDR3 is TGTGCCAGTAGTATAAAGGCTAGCGGGAGGGCAAGCGAGACCCAGTACTTC.

The chain has TRBV7-2 and TRBJ2-4; D might be TRBD1 or TRBD2, each matching 5 bases. The CDR3 totals 14 residues. V gave up 5 bases and J gave up 1 base, with 9 bases separating them. Looked up from germline, CDR1 is SGHTA and CDR2 is FQGNSA. CDR3 residues: CASSMGTAKNIQYF. The CDR3 bases are TGTGCCAGCAGCATGGGGACGGCCAAAAACATTCAGTACTTC.

To note about this clone: Sequence at one end of the junction differs from germline and may be a read error. The V call is TRBV7-2, the J call TRBJ2-5; D may be TRBD2 (6 bases). The CDR3 covers 13 residues. Per germline, CDR1 SGHTA and CDR2 FQGNSA. CDR3 loop: CAGSLDYTRDQYF. In nucleotides, the CDR3 is TGTGCCGGCAGCTTGGACTATACCCGCGACCAGTACTTC.

The chain couples TRBV30 to TRBJ1-5; D remains unclear. Germline V gene data show CDR1 as GTSNPN and CDR2 as SVGIG (reference sequence). V lost 0 bases to trimming and J lost 4 bases, with 7 bases between them. The CDR3 spans 13 residues. The DNA for the CDR3 is TGTGCCTGGAGTGTACGAGGAAATCAGCCCCAGCATTTT. Its translation: CAWSVRGNQPQHF.

V usage is TRBV28 and J usage is TRBJ1-4; 10 bases agree with TRBD1. The germline CDR1 and CDR2 sequences are MDHEN and SYDVKM. The CDR3 loop spans 15 amino acids. The V gene end was trimmed by 6 bases and the J gene end by 8 bases; junction bases not matched to a gene: 9. The DNA of the CDR3 is TGTGCCAGCAGCCTCCCGGGACAGGGGACCGAAAAACTGTTTTTT. It is translated as CASSLPGQGTEKLFF.

The chain combines TRBV5-1 with TRBJ2-5; 13 bases match TRBD2. With V trimmed by 3 bases and J by 4 bases, 3 bases remained unmatched. The CDR3 covers 15 residues. Germline V gene data show CDR1 as SGHRS and CDR2 as YFSETQ. CDR3 amino acids: CASSWTSGSRETQYF. The CDR3 nucleotides read TGCGCCAGCAGCTGGACTAGCGGGAGTAGAGAGACCCAGTACTTC. The full variable domain, in which reference TRBV5-1 and TRBJ2-5 provide the parts outside the CDR3, is KAGVTQTPRYLIKTRGQQVTLSCSPISGHRSVSWYQQTPGQGLQFLFEYFSETQRNKGNFPGRFSGRQFSNSRSEMNVSTLELGDSALYLCASSWTSGSRETQYFGPGTRLLVL.

The V call is TRBV11-3, the J call TRBJ2-7, with 7 bases lining up with TRBD1. Per the germline V gene, CDR1 is SGHNT and CDR2 is YENEEA. Trimming at V came to 5 bases and at J to 6 bases, leaving 7 bases not matched to a gene. The CDR3 is 13 amino acids. The CDR3, as DNA: TGTGCCAGCAGCCTACGACAGGGAAGCGAGCAGTACTTC. The encoded protein is CASSLRQGSEQYF.

This clone appeared once. V usage is TRBV29-1 and J usage is TRBJ1-3; D not certain. Per germline, CDR1 SQVTM and CDR2 ANQGSEA. This CDR3 contains 11 residues. V was shortened by 6 bases and J by 8 bases, with 11 bases between the two germline ends. The CDR3 bases are TGCAGCGTCCTCGGGGAACACACCATATATTTT. Its translation is CSVLGEHTIYF.

The rearrangement uses TRBV4-1 and TRBJ1-4, with TRBD1 matching over 9 bases. The CDR3 length is 18 residues. The germline gives CDR1 MGHRA, CDR2 YSYEKL. V dropped 0 bases and J dropped 6; count of bases not matched to a gene: 11. This chain's CDR3 is CASSQESYFGDRDEKLFF. The CDR3 nucleotides are TGCGCCAGCAGCCAAGAATCATACTTCGGGGACAGGGATGAAAAACTGTTTTTT.

V gene TRBV7-3 combines with J gene TRBJ2-2; 9 positions match TRBD1. This CDR3 has 15 amino acids. CDR1 and CDR2 from the germline V gene are SGHTA and FQGTGA. The V segment lost 8 bases and the J segment 5 bases; nucleotides outside the gene matches: 9. The CDR3 loop reads CASAPTGGGTGELFF. As DNA, the CDR3 is TGTGCCAGCGCCCCCACAGGGGGCGGAACCGGGGAGCTGTTTTTT.

The chain has TRBV6-6 and TRBJ1-5; the D is unclear. Germline lookup yields CDR1 MNHNY and CDR2 SVGAGI (reference sequence). The germline V and J ends were trimmed by 8 bases and 4 bases, with 12 bases remaining between them. This CDR3 has 13 residues. The CDR3 protein is CASRTQINQPQHF. CDR3 bases: TGTGCCAGCCGTACCCAGATTAATCAGCCCCAGCATTTT.

V usage is TRBV14 and J usage is TRBJ2-5; maybe TRBD2 (6 bases). From germline, CDR1 is SGHDN and CDR2 FVKESK. V lost 3 bases and J lost 2, with 13 bases in between. The CDR3 sequence is 15 residues long. CDR3 region: CASSQGGGYQETQYF. As DNA, the CDR3 is TGTGCCAGCAGCCAGGGAGGAGGTTATCAAGAGACCCAGTACTTC.

V is TRBV18 and J is TRBJ2-5, with a weak D call TRBD1 (5 bases). The V gene lost 3 bases and the J gene lost 4 bases, with 12 bases spanning the gap. CDR3 length: 14 residues. From germline, CDR1 is KGHSH and CDR2 LQKENI. In DNA form, the CDR3 reads TGTGCCAGCTCACCGAACAGGCCTAGAGAGACCCAGTACTTC. It yields the protein CASSPNRPRETQYF.

CDR3 in amino acids: CASSTASSYNEQFF. In DNA form, the CDR3 reads TGTGCCAGCAGCACGGCGAGCTCCTACAATGAGCAGTTCTTC. This chain links TRBV28 with TRBJ2-1; D ambiguous. Germline V gene lookup returns CDR1 MDHEN and CDR2 SYDVKM. Between the trimmed V and J ends, which lost 6 bases and 0 bases, there was a span of 9 bases. This CDR3 is 14 amino acids long.

The gene calls are TRBV5-6 and TRBJ2-3, with 9 bases aligning to TRBD1. The CDR3 has 15 residues. Trimming at V came to 2 bases and at J to 6 bases, leaving 7 bases not matched to a gene. CDR1 is SGHDT and CDR2 is YYEEEE in the germline V gene. CDR3: CASSLDGTGLDTQYF. CDR3 sequence (DNA): TGTGCCAGCAGCTTAGATGGGACAGGGTTGGATACGCAGTATTTT.

This rearrangement joins TRBV6-5 to TRBJ1-2; D uncertain. The CDR3 has 13 amino acids. Germline V gene lookup returns CDR1 MNHEY and CDR2 SVGAGI. Trimming stripped 6 bases from V and 7 bases from J, with 15 bases between. The CDR3 sequence is CASSRTLGGGYTF. The CDR3 DNA reads as TGTGCCAGCAGCCGTACTTTGGGCGGTGGCTACACCTTC.

The rearrangement uses TRBV5-6 and TRBJ1-2; 8 bases are a match to TRBD1. This CDR3 comprises 14 residues. CDR1 is SGHDT, CDR2 YYEEEE, per germline. With 1 base clipped from V and 8 bases from J, the junction kept 7 bases outside the gene matches. The CDR3 DNA sequence: TGTGCCAGCAGCTTGCCCCAGGGGGCGGGAGGCTACACCTTC. Its translation is CASSLPQGAGGYTF.

The chain is built from TRBV6-4 and TRBJ2-1; D might be TRBD2 (6 bases). V gave up 5 bases and J gave up 1 base, with 15 bases separating them. The germline CDR1 and CDR2 sequences are MRHNA and SNTAGT. The CDR3 is 16 residues long. The CDR3 here is CASSPLPGTSYNEQFF. DNA of the CDR3: TGTGCCAGCAGTCCCCTGCCCGGGACTTCCTACAATGAGCAGTTCTTC.

This clone was seen only a few times. The chain carries TRBV2 and TRBJ2-7; D is undetermined. This CDR3 comprises 13 residues. Germline values: CDR1 SNHLY, CDR2 FYNNEI. V lost 5 bases and J 2 bases, leaving 10 bases between the germline ends. The CDR3 region has the DNA TGTGCCAGCAGTAAGACGGGCCCCTACGAGCAGTACTTC. Protein product: CASSKTGPYEQYF.

V and J are TRBV27 and TRBJ2-4; 9 nucleotides align to TRBD2. The germline gives CDR1 MNHEY, CDR2 SMNVEV (reference sequence). The CDR3 runs to 16 residues. V lost 3 bases to trimming and J lost 4 bases; unmatched junction nucleotides: 7. CDR3 sequence: CASSFLSSGIKNIQYF. The DNA of the CDR3 is TGTGCCAGCAGTTTCCTATCTAGCGGGATTAAAAACATTCAGTACTTC.

The chain uses TRBV19 and TRBJ1-1; no clear D gene. CDR3 length: 14 amino acids. CDR1 is LNHDA, CDR2 SQIVND, per germline (reference sequence). The V end lost 3 bases, the J end lost 7 bases, and 15 bases lay between the germline ends. CDR3 region: CASSIGVSSGEAFF. CDR3 sequence (DNA): TGTGCCAGTAGTATCGGAGTCAGCTCGGGTGAAGCTTTCTTT.

The rearrangement joins TRBV30 to TRBJ2-1; TRBD2 matches at 9 bases. The CDR3 has 14 amino acids. Germline CDR1 reads GTSNPN; CDR2 reads SVGIG (reference sequence). The V segment lost 3 bases and the J segment 1 base; nucleotides outside the gene matches: 1. The CDR3 DNA follows: TGTGCCTGGAGCGGACTAGCGTCCTACAATGAGCAGTTCTTC. Translation gives CAWSGLASYNEQFF.

The rearrangement links TRBV4-2 to TRBJ1-3, with 7 bases aligning to TRBD1. Germline V lookup: CDR1 LGHNA, CDR2 YNFKEQ. The CDR3 totals 15 residues. V lost 5 bases and J lost 6; bases outside the gene matches: 10. Here the CDR3 DNA reads TGTGCCAGCAGCGGAACGACAGGGCTACCAAACACCATATATTTT. Translating it yields CASSGTTGLPNTIYF.

This chain links TRBV11-2 with TRBJ2-3; 12 bases are a match to TRBD1. V was clipped by 6 bases and J by 5 bases; unmatched bases: 9. This CDR3 is built from 16 residues. Germline loops: CDR1 SGHAT, CDR2 FQNNGV. CDR3 in DNA: TGTGCCAGCAGTTCCGGGACAGGGGGCGTAGTAGATACGCAGTATTTT. Encoded protein: CASSSGTGGVVDTQYF.

The chain recombines TRBV2 with TRBJ2-5; D might be TRBD1 (6 bases). The germline V gene encodes CDR1 SNHLY and CDR2 FYNNEI. Trimming cost V 6 bases and J 7 bases, with 18 bases left between them. This CDR3 contains 14 residues. CDR3 residues: CASRDGTPPSTQYF. CDR3 nucleotide sequence: TGTGCCAGCAGGGACGGGACACCACCTTCGACCCAGTACTTC.